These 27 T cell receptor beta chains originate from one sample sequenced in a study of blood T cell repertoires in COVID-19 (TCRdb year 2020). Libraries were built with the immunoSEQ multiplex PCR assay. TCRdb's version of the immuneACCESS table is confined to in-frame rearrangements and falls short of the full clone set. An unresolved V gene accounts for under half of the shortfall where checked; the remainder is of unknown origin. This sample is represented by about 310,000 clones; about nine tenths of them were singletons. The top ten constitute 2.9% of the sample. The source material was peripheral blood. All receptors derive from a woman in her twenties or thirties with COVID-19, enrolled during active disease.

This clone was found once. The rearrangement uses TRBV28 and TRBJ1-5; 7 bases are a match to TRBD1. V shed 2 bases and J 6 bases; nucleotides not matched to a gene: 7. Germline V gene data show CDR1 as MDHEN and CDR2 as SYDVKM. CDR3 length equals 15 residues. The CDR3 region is CASSLITGDGQPQHF. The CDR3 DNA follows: TGTGCCAGCAGTTTAATCACAGGGGATGGTCAGCCCCAGCATTTT.

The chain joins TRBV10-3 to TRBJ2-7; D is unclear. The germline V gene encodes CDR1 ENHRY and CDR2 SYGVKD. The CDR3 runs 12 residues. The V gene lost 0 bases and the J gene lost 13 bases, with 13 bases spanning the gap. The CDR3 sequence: CAISESKISLYF. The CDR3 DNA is TGTGCCATCAGTGAGTCGAAAATTAGCCTATACTTC.

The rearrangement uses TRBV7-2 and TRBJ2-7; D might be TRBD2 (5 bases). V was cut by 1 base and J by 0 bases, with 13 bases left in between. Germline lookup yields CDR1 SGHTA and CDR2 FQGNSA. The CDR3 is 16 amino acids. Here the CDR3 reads CASSLVHSGSSYEQYF. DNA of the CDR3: TGTGCCAGCAGCTTAGTACACAGCGGAAGCTCCTACGAGCAGTACTTC.

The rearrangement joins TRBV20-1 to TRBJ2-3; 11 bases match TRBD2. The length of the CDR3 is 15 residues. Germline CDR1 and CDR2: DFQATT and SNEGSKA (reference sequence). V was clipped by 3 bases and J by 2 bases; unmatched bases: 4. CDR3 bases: TGCAGTGCTAGTCCGGGACTAGCGGACACAGATACGCAGTATTTT. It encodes CSASPGLADTDTQYF.

The CDR3 sequence: CASRSGFNEKLFF. The CDR3 bases are TGCGCCAGCAGATCAGGATTCAATGAAAAACTGTTTTTT. The gene calls are TRBV5-1 and TRBJ1-4; no clear D gene. Between the trimmed V and J ends, which lost 5 bases and 5 bases, there was a span of 10 bases. The germline CDR1 and CDR2 sequences are SGHRS and YFSETQ. This CDR3 is 13 amino acids long.

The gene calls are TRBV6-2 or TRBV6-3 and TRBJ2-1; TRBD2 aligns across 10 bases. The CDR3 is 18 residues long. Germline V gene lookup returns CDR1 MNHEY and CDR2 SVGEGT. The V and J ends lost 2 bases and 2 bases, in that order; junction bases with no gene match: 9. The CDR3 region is CASSYEASGRFTYNEQFF. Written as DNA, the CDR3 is TGTGCCAGCAGTTACGAGGCTAGCGGGAGATTCACCTACAATGAGCAGTTCTTC.

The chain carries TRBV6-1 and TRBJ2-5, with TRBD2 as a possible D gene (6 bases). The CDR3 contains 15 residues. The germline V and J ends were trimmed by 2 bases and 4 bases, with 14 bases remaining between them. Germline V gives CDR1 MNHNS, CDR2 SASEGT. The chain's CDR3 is CASSELGRRGETQYF. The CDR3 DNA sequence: TGTGCCAGCAGTGAATTGGGCAGGAGGGGAGAGACCCAGTACTTC.

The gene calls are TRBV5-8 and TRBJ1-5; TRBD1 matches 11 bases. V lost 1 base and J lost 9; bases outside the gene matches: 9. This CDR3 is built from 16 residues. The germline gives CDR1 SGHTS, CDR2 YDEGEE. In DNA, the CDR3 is TGTGCCAGCAGCTTGCTTCGGACAGGGGGCTCTTGGCCCCAGCATTTT. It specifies CASSLLRTGGSWPQHF.

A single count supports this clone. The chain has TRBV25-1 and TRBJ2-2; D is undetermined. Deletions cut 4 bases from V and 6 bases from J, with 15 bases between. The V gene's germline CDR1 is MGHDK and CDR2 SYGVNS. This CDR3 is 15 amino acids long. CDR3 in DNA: TGTGCCAGCAGTGCTACGTGGAGTAGTCCCGGGGAGCTGTTTTTT. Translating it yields CASSATWSSPGELFF.

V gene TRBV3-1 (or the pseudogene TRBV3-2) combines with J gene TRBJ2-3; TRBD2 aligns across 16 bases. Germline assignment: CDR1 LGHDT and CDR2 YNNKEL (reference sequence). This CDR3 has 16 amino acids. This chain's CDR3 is CREGLAGGPGTDTQYF. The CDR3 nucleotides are TGTAGGGAGGGACTAGCGGGAGGGCCTGGCACAGATACGCAGTATTTT.

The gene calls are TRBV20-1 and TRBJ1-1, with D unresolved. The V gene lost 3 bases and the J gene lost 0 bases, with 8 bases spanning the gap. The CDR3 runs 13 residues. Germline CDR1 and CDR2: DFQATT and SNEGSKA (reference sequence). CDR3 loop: CSASKEMNTEAFF. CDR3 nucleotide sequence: TGCAGTGCTAGTAAGGAGATGAACACTGAAGCTTTCTTT.

The CDR3 region is CASSPFEGAWIDTQYF. In DNA, the CDR3 is TGTGCCAGCAGCCCCTTCGAGGGGGCTTGGATAGATACGCAGTATTTT. V and J are TRBV5-8 and TRBJ2-3; TRBD1 matches 7 bases. Germline V CDR1 and CDR2: SGHTS, YDEGEE. Trimming removed 4 bases from V and 5 bases from J; junction bases left unmatched: 13. CDR3 size: 16 residues.

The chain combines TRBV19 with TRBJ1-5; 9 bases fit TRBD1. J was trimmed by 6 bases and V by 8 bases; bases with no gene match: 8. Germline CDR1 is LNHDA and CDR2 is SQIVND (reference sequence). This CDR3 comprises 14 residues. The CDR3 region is CASLRTGVGQPQHF. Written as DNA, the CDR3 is TGTGCCAGTCTCCGGACAGGGGTCGGTCAGCCCCAGCATTTT.

CDR3 sequence: CASSLEGGPQHF. In nucleotides, the CDR3 is TGTGCCAGCAGCTTAGAGGGAGGGCCCCAGCATTTT. The V gene is TRBV7-9, the J gene TRBJ1-5; D call uncertain. V lost 1 base and J 9 bases, leaving 7 bases between the germline ends. Germline V CDR1 and CDR2: SEHNR, FQNEAQ (reference sequence). The CDR3 contains 12 residues. Complete variable domain (other parts from reference TRBV7-9 and TRBJ1-5): DTGVSQNPRHKITKRGQNVTFRCDPISEHNRLYWYRQTLGQGPEFLTYFQNEAQLEKSRLLSDRFSAERPKGSFSTLEIQRTEQGDSAMYLCASSLEGGPQHFGDGTRLSIL.

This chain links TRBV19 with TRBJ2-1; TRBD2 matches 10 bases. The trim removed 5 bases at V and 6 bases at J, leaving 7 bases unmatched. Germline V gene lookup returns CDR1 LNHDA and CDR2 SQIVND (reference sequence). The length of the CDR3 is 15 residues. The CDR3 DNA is TGTGCCAGTAGTTTCCTAGCGGGAGTGTCCAATGAGCAGTTCTTC. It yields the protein CASSFLAGVSNEQFF.

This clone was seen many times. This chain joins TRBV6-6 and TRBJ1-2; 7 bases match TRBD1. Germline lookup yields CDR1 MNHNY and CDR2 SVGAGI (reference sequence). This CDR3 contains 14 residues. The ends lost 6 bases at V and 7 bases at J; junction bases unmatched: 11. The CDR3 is CASRATDRAAGYTF. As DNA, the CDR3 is TGTGCCAGCAGAGCTACTGACAGGGCAGCTGGCTACACCTTC.

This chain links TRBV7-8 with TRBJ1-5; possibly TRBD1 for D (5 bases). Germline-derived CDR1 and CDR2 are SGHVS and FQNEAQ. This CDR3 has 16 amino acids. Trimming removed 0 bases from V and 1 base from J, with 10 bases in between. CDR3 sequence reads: CASSLASGMSNQPQHF. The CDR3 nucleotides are TGTGCCAGCAGCTTAGCTTCAGGGATGAGCAATCAGCCCCAGCATTTT.

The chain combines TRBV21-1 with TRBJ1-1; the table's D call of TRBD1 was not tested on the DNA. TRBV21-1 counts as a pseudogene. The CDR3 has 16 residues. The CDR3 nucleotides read TGTGCCAGCAGGGTACAGGGGGACTGGGTGAACACTGAAGCTTTCTTT. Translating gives CASRVQGDWVNTEAFF.

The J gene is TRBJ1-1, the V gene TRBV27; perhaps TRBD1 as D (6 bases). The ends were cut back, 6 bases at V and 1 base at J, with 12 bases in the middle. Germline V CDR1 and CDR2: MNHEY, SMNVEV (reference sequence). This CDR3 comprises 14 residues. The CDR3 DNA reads TGTGCCAGCAGCTTCACAGGGTCGAACACTGAAGCTTTCTTT. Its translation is CASSFTGSNTEAFF.

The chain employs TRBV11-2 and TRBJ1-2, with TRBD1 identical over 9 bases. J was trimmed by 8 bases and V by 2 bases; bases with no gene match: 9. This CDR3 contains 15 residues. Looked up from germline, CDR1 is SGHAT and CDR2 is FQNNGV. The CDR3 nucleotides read TGTGCCAGCAGCTTACCCGCCGGGACAGGGATGGGCTACACCTTC. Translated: CASSLPAGTGMGYTF.

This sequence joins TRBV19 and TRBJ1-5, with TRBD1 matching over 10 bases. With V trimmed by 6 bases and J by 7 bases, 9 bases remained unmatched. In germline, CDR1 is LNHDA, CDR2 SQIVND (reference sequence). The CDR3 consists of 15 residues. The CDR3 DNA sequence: TGTGCCAGTAGCCCGGGACAGGGGTCGGGACAGCCCCAGCATTTT. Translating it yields CASSPGQGSGQPQHF. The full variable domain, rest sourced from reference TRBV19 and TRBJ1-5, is DGGITQSPKYLFRKEGQNVTLSCEQNLNHDAMYWYRQDPGQGLRLIYYSQIVNDFQKGDIAEGYSVSREKKESFPLTVTSAQKNPTAFYLCASSPGQGSGQPQHFGDGTRLSIL.

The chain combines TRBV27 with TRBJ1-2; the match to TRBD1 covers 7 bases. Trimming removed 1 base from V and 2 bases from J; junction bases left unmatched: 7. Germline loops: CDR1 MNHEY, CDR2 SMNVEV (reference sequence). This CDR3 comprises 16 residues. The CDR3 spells CASSLYPPGQNYGYTF. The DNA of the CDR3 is TGTGCCAGCAGTTTATACCCTCCGGGACAGAACTATGGCTACACCTTC.

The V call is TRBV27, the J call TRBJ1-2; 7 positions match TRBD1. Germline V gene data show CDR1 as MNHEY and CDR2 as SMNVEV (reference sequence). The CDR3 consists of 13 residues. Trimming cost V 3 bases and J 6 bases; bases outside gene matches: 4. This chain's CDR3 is CASSFHRGDGYTF. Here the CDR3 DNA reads TGTGCCAGCAGTTTCCACAGGGGAGATGGCTACACCTTC.

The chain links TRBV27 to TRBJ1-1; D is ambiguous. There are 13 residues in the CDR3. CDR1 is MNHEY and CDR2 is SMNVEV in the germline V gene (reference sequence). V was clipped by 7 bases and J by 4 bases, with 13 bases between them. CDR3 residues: CASTAGMSTEAFF. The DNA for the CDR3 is TGTGCCAGCACCGCGGGGATGAGCACTGAAGCTTTCTTT.

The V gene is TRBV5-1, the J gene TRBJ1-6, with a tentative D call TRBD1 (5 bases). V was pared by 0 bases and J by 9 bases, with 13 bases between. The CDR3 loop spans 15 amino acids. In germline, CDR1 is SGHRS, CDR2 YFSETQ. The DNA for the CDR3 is TGCGCCAGCAGCTTGGAGGGGCAGCCTGGTTCACCCCTCCACTTT. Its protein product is CASSLEGQPGSPLHF.

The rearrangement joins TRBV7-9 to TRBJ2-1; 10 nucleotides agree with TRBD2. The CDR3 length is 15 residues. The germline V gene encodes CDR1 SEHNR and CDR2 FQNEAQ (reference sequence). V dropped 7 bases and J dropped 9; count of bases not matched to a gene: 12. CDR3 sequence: CASNPSGSFFSEQFF. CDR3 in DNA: TGTGCCAGCAACCCTAGCGGGAGCTTCTTCAGTGAGCAGTTCTTC.

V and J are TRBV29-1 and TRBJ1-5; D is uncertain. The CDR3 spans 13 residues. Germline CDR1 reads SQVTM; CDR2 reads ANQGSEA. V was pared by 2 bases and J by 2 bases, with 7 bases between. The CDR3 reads CSVEIGGNQPQHF. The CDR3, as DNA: TGCAGCGTTGAAATCGGGGGCAATCAGCCCCAGCATTTT.